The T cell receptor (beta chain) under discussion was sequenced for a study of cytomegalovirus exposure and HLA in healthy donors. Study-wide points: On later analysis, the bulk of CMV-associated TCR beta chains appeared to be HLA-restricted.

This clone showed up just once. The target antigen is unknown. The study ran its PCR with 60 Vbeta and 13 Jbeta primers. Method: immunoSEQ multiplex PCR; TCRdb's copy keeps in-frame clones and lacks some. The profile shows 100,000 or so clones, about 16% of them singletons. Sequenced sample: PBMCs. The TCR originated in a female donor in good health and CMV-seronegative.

The CDR3 nucleotides are TGCGCCAGCAGCTTATTTGGGACTAGCGGGAGGGCGAACACCGGGGAGCTGTTTTTT. It translates to CASSLFGTSGRANTGELFF. The rearrangement joins TRBV5-1 to TRBJ2-2, with 16 positions matching TRBD2. J was trimmed by 0 bases and V by 2 bases; bases with no gene match: 4. The CDR3 has 19 amino acids. Germline V gene lookup returns CDR1 SGHRS and CDR2 YFSETQ.